The next 20 T cell receptor beta chains were all read from a single sample in a study of T cells after yellow fever vaccination. TCRdb analysed the 5' RACE reads with MiXCR anew, one entry per CDR3 protein. In the table there are approximately 510,000 distinct CDR3 sequences, 20% to 25% of which are singletons. Sequencing used PBMCs, obtained less than 25 days after the first yellow fever vaccination. The receptors come from a man aged 18 to 30 who received the YFV17D yellow fever vaccine.

This clonotype was observed a handful of times. The V call is TRBV5-6, the J call TRBJ2-3; D might be TRBD2 (6 bases). Germline assignment: CDR1 SGHDT and CDR2 YYEEEE. Trimming pared 0 bases from V and 3 bases from J, leaving 14 bases between. This CDR3 spans 16 amino acids. CDR3: CASSLAPGERTDTQYF. The CDR3 coding sequence is TGTGCCAGCAGCTTGGCGCCGGGGGAGCGTACAGATACGCAGTATTTT.

DNA for the CDR3: TGTGCCAGCGACCACCATCAGGGTACAGATACGCAGTATTTT. Translation gives CASDHHQGTDTQYF. This rearrangement joins TRBV7-9 to TRBJ2-3, with a tentative D call TRBD1 (5 bases). V lost 8 bases, J lost 3 bases, and 15 bases lay in between. Germline loops: CDR1 SEHNR, CDR2 FQNEAQ (reference sequence). The CDR3 has 14 residues. The whole variable domain, remainder taken from reference TRBV7-9 and TRBJ2-3, is DTGVSQNPRHKITKRGQNVTFRCDPISEHNRLYWYRQTLGQGPEFLTYFQNEAQLEKSRLLSDRFSAERPKGSFSTLEIQRTEQGDSAMYLCASDHHQGTDTQYFGPGTRLTVL.

The rearrangement links TRBV5-1 to TRBJ2-5; D call uncertain. The V gene lost 5 bases and the J gene lost 5 bases, with 19 bases spanning the gap. From germline, CDR1 is SGHRS and CDR2 YFSETQ. The CDR3 contains 15 residues. The CDR3 spells CASSFAGRAGETQYF. CDR3 DNA: TGCGCCAGCAGTTTCGCCGGACGGGCTGGGGAGACCCAGTACTTC. The complete variable domain, with remaining parts taken from reference TRBV5-1 and TRBJ2-5, reads KAGVTQTPRYLIKTRGQQVTLSCSPISGHRSVSWYQQTPGQGLQFLFEYFSETQRNKGNFPGRFSGRQFSNSRSEMNVSTLELGDSALYLCASSFAGRAGETQYFGPGTRLLVL.

This clonotype was observed a handful of times. The chain combines TRBV2 with TRBJ2-2, with 13 nucleotides matching TRBD2. The trim removed 5 bases at V and 6 bases at J, leaving 3 bases unmatched. Per germline, CDR1 SNHLY and CDR2 FYNNEI. The CDR3 is made up of 15 amino acids. CDR3 residues: CASSRTSGGSGELFF. In nucleotides, the CDR3 is TGTGCCAGCAGTCGGACTAGCGGGGGTTCCGGGGAGCTGTTTTTT. Full variable domain (rest looked up from reference TRBV2 and TRBJ2-2): EPEVTQTPSHQVTQMGQEVILRCVPISNHLYFYWYRQILGQKVEFLVSFYNNEISEKSEIFDDQFSVERPDGSNFTLKIRSTKLEDSAMYFCASSRTSGGSGELFFGEGSRLTVL.

This chain links TRBV28 with TRBJ2-5; 8 bases fit TRBD1. The ends lost 6 bases at V and 5 bases at J; junction bases unmatched: 8. The CDR3 contains 14 residues. Germline loops: CDR1 MDHEN, CDR2 SYDVKM. The CDR3 nucleotides are TGTGCCAGCAGCCGACAGGGGCGGTACGAGACCCAGTACTTC. This encodes CASSRQGRYETQYF. Full variable domain (remainder filled in from reference TRBV28 and TRBJ2-5): DVKVTQSSRYLVKRTGEKVFLECVQDMDHENMFWYRQDPGLGLRLIYFSYDVKMKEKGDIPEGYSVSREKKERFSLILESASTNQTSMYLCASSRQGRYETQYFGPGTRLLVL.

V usage is TRBV3-1 and J usage is TRBJ2-1, with a possible D match to TRBD2 (6 bases). V was pared by 4 bases and J by 12 bases, with 16 bases between. Germline V gene data show CDR1 as LGHDT and CDR2 as YNNKEL (reference sequence). This CDR3 has 13 residues. The CDR3 region is CASSPWTSSGQFF. As DNA, the CDR3 is TGTGCCAGCAGCCCATGGACGAGTAGCGGGCAGTTCTTC.

This clonotype was seen more than once but under ten times. The rearrangement uses TRBV29-1 and TRBJ1-5; D unclear. The V end was cut by 4 bases, the J end by 2 bases, with 9 bases between. Germline V CDR1 and CDR2: SQVTM, ANQGSEA. The CDR3 loop spans 13 amino acids. For the CDR3, the DNA is TGCAGCGTTGGGTCCACAGGCAATCAGCCCCAGCATTTT. It yields the protein CSVGSTGNQPQHF.

This clonotype occurred many times. The rearrangement uses TRBV12-3 or TRBV12-4 and TRBJ1-1; 12 nucleotides match TRBD1. This CDR3 region has 15 residues. After removal of 1 base from V and 4 bases from J, the junction contained 1 base not matched to a gene. In DNA form, the CDR3 reads TGTGCCAGCAGTTTAGGGGACAGGGGGCCCACTGAAGCTTTCTTT. Translated: CASSLGDRGPTEAFF.

This clonotype has more than one count but fewer than ten. This chain joins TRBV9 and TRBJ1-2; D remains unclear. CDR1 SGDLS and CDR2 YYNGEE come from the germline V gene. This CDR3 has 14 amino acids. The ends were cut back, 0 bases at V and 0 bases at J, with 6 bases in the middle. Here the CDR3 DNA reads TGTGCCAGCAGCGTAGGTAGCGCTAACTATGGCTACACCTTC. This sequence encodes CASSVGSANYGYTF.

The CDR3 bases are TGTGCCAGCAGATTCAGTCTAGCGGGGGGTATGGAGACCCAGTACTTC. Protein sequence: CASRFSLAGGMETQYF. The rearrangement joins TRBV27 to TRBJ2-5, with 11 bases that match TRBD2. The CDR3 is made up of 16 amino acids. The V and J ends lost 6 bases and 5 bases, in that order; junction bases with no gene match: 11. The germline gives CDR1 MNHEY, CDR2 SMNVEV (reference sequence).

This chain links TRBV7-9 with TRBJ2-3, with D perhaps TRBD1 or TRBD2 (5 bases each). The CDR3 spans 14 residues. Germline CDR1 and CDR2: SEHNR and FQNEAQ (reference sequence). The germline V and J ends were trimmed by 11 bases and 0 bases, with 15 bases remaining between them. The CDR3 nucleotides are TGTGCCTCACTCGAGGGGTTGAGCACAGATACGCAGTATTTT. This encodes CASLEGLSTDTQYF.

J is TRBJ2-2 and V is TRBV7-6; 9 bases are shared with TRBD2. The CDR3 has 16 residues. V lost 2 bases and J lost 4; bases outside the gene matches: 5. Germline loops: CDR1 SGHVS, CDR2 FNYEAQ. In nucleotides, the CDR3 is TGTGCCAGCAGCTTAAGCCTAGCGGGGACCACCGGGGAGCTGTTTTTT. It is translated as CASSLSLAGTTGELFF. Together with reference TRBV7-6 and TRBJ2-2, the CDR3 gives the full variable domain: GAGVSQSPRYKVTKRGQDVALRCDPISGHVSLYWYRQALGQGPEFLTYFNYEAQQDKSGLPNDRFSAERPEGSISTLTIQRTEQRDSAMYRCASSLSLAGTTGELFFGEGSRLTVL.

The CDR3 reads CASNRGSTAEAFF. CDR3 DNA: TGTGCCAGCAACAGGGGTAGTACGGCTGAAGCTTTCTTT. The chain recombines TRBV14 with TRBJ1-1, with 7 bases fitting TRBD1. The V and J ends lost 7 bases and 6 bases, in that order; junction bases with no gene match: 8. The CDR3 contains 13 residues. Germline V gene lookup returns CDR1 SGHDN and CDR2 FVKESK.

This clonotype was seen a few times. This chain uses TRBV5-1 with TRBJ2-3; D could derive from TRBD1 or TRBD2 (5 bases each). The V gene lost 2 bases and the J gene lost 1 base, with 11 bases spanning the gap. Germline V gene lookup returns CDR1 SGHRS and CDR2 YFSETQ. The CDR3 loop spans 15 amino acids. The CDR3 DNA follows: TGCGCCAGCAGCTTTTTCCTGGGGGGCACAGATACGCAGTATTTT. This sequence encodes CASSFFLGGTDTQYF.

The J gene is TRBJ1-1, the V gene TRBV5-1; 7 bases align to TRBD1. The trim removed 4 bases at V and 1 base at J, leaving 4 bases unmatched. CDR1 and CDR2 (germline): SGHRS, YFSETQ. This CDR3 has 14 amino acids. CDR3 sequence reads: CASSAGQENTEAFF. The CDR3 coding sequence is TGCGCCAGCAGCGCCGGACAGGAGAACACTGAAGCTTTCTTT.

V and J are TRBV27 and TRBJ1-4, with TRBD1 as a possible D gene (6 bases). The germline V and J ends were trimmed by 6 bases and 4 bases, with 12 bases remaining between them. This CDR3 is 14 amino acids long. Germline V gene lookup returns CDR1 MNHEY and CDR2 SMNVEV (reference sequence). In DNA, the CDR3 is TGTGCCAGCAGCCAGGACAGCTTTAATGAAAAACTGTTTTTT. Its protein is CASSQDSFNEKLFF.

This chain's CDR3 is CASSRQRTALGYYEQYF. For the CDR3, the DNA is TGTGCCAGCAGCCGGCAAAGGACAGCCCTCGGGTACTACGAGCAGTACTTC. The rearrangement joins TRBV14 to TRBJ2-7, with D possibly TRBD1 on 6 matching bases. The CDR3 consists of 17 residues. V shed 4 bases and J shed 3 bases, with 22 bases lying between them. CDR1 is SGHDN, CDR2 FVKESK, per germline.

The gene calls are TRBV7-6 and TRBJ2-7, with a possible D match to TRBD1 (6 bases). The CDR3 runs to 12 residues. The germline V gene has CDR1 SGHVS and CDR2 FNYEAQ. V lost 4 bases and J lost 4, with 8 bases in between. CDR3 bases: TGTGCCAGCAGCTCCGACAGGTACGAGCAGTACTTC. Its translation is CASSSDRYEQYF.

This rearrangement joins TRBV29-1 to TRBJ2-1; D remains unclear. V lost 0 bases, J lost 3 bases, and 6 bases lay in between. Germline assignment: CDR1 SQVTM and CDR2 ANQGSEA. This CDR3 is built from 13 residues. The CDR3 nucleotides read TGCAGCGTTGAAGAAGGTAGCTACAATGAGCAGTTCTTC. This encodes CSVEEGSYNEQFF.

This clonotype was seen more than once but under ten times. V gene TRBV27 combines with J gene TRBJ1-5; D possibly corresponds to TRBD1 (6 bases). The length of the CDR3 is 15 residues. CDR1 is MNHEY, CDR2 SMNVEV, per germline (reference sequence). Trimming removed 6 bases at V and 0 bases at J, with 12 bases between. The CDR3 is CASRDKQGSNQPQHF. As DNA, the CDR3 is TGTGCCAGCAGGGATAAACAGGGTAGCAATCAGCCCCAGCATTTT.